One TCR beta chain is described in this entry. Its specific antigen is unknown. No much larger clonotype is one base removed from it; base qualities were not supplied. The CDR3 regions of human TCRbeta chains were analyzed by immunosequencing. The original pipeline was this. TCRs in the repertoires were compared against a reference library of SARS-CoV-2-specific TCRs that had been generated with the MIRA antigen-specificity platform. Breadth meant the fraction of unique TCRs that were SARS-CoV-2-associated, whereas depth meant the fraction of total T cells that were SARS-CoV-2-associated. Each spike-specific TCR was assigned to its reactive spike region and to a CD4 or CD8 class using the MIRA data. Log10-transformed breadth and depth values were compared by one-way ANOVA with Sidak's multiple comparisons tests. This is the immuneACCESS table as TCRdb keeps it, with only in-frame sequences that have V and J called. A part of the clones is gone; compared with another copy, unresolved V genes explain less than half, and the rest is unexplained. D and trimming were read from the DNA, whereas the V and J calls and clone size are those reported in that table. In this sample the table shows 90,000 to 150,000 clones, more than 80% of which occur a single time. Together, the top ten hold more than 3.5% of the sample.

The time point label on this specimen signifies: about 28 days (+/-7) after the second vaccine dose. Taken with the paper, the label for treatment or condition translates to: meningococcal conjugate vaccine given as trial control. Samples from vaccinated people were obtained from the UK trials COV001 and COV002, which included a single-blind randomized controlled phase 2/3 trial of AZD1222 (ChAdOx1 nCoV-19) in healthy adults. Trial participant PBMC samples were collected at day 0 and day 28 after the second dose for TCRbeta chain sequencing. These data belong to a study of T cell responses to AZD1222 COVID-19 vaccine listed by TCRdb under 2021. Background for the entire study: TCR sequencing covered 233 trial participants: 200 to 220 given two doses of AZD1222 and 26 given two doses of MenACWY control vaccine. Trial participants were enrolled into age subgroups of 18-55, 56-69 and 70-plus years, which contained about 150, 28 and 57 TCR-sequenced participants, respectively.

The CDR3 starts with the cysteine, ends with the phenylalanine, and has 16 residues. Of the read, only the CDR3 DNA is kept; its 48 bases are in frame from base 1. The trim is 4 bases for V and 0 bases for J, with a gap of 10 bases between the germline ends. The germline V gene (reference sequence) gives CDR1 as MNHEY and CDR2 as SMNVEV. Results the study describes overall, beyond this receptor: Because no samples from the day 14 peak response were available, repertoires could be characterized only after the peak T cell response. The whole spike protein was spanned by vaccine-associated CD4 TCRs, and dominant responses were seen in regions 160-218 and 743-854. Participants were mostly white British and included more females than males, and it was suggested by the authors that clonal diversity may have been underestimated. Reportedly, almost half of the unique spike-specific TCRs recognized epitopes lying outside the regions that are mutated in the B.1.351 and B.1.1.7 variants. Conclusions about previously exposed vaccinees were limited because only a handful of AZD1222 recipients were SARS-CoV-2 seropositive at baseline. After two AZD1222 doses, both the breadth and the depth of spike-specific TCRs were significantly higher than at day 0 and than in MenACWY recipients. The 56-69-year group was small, and its depth increase did not reach significance, likely because of low power.

This TCR derives from an adult who received the MenACWY meningococcal vaccine as a control. Source: peripheral blood, taken 28 days after the second dose of the MenACWY control vaccine. The chain is made from TRBV27 and TRBJ1-6; 5 matching bases give a weak D call of TRBD1. In nucleotide form, the sequence is TGTGCCAGCAGTTCCTCCGGGACCTCCTATAATTCACCCCTCCACTTT. Protein translation: CASSSSGTSYNSPLHF.